This T cell receptor beta chain was captured by sequencing in a study of T cell responses to AZD1222 COVID-19 vaccine. Notes on the study in general: Unmutated regions of variants are reportedly targeted by nearly half of spike-specific TCRs.

TCRdb's table, derived via immunoSEQ multiplex PCR, lists solely in-frame clones and lacks some. Of some 150,000 clones in the sample, about nine tenths are singletons; the top ten hold approximately 1.8%. Comment on this clone: What it binds is not known.

V shed 8 bases and J shed 8 bases, with 13 bases lying between them. Germline CDR1 and CDR2: WSHSY and SAAADI. The CDR3 is 12 residues long. The chain couples TRBV10-2 to TRBJ2-1, with a possible D match to TRBD1 (6 bases). Sequencing used peripheral blood, obtained on day 0 of AZD1222 vaccination. This sequence originates from an adult in good health. Written as DNA, the CDR3 is TGCGCCAGCGCACAGGGAAGCGATGAGCAGTTCTTC. Its translation: CASAQGSDEQFF.